This TCR beta chain was captured in a study of blood T cell repertoires in COVID-19. The wider study: From the United States, Italy and Spain came samples of acute and convalescent COVID-19.

Clones were sequenced by immunoSEQ multiplex PCR, and TCRdb holds only the in-frame ones, with some missing. The table has 150,000 to 200,000 clones, around 80% seen once. V lost 5 bases to trimming and J lost 1 base; unmatched junction nucleotides: 7. CDR1 is LGHNA and CDR2 is YNFKEQ in the germline V gene. The CDR3 runs 16 residues. The sequence came from a human donor in a cohort sampled during active COVID-19. This chain connects TRBV4-2 to TRBJ2-3, with 9 bases aligning to TRBD2. The material sequenced was peripheral blood. Here the CDR3 DNA reads TGTGCCAGCAGCGACTACGCGGGGGGGGGCACAGATACGCAGTATTTT. Protein product: CASSDYAGGGTDTQYF.